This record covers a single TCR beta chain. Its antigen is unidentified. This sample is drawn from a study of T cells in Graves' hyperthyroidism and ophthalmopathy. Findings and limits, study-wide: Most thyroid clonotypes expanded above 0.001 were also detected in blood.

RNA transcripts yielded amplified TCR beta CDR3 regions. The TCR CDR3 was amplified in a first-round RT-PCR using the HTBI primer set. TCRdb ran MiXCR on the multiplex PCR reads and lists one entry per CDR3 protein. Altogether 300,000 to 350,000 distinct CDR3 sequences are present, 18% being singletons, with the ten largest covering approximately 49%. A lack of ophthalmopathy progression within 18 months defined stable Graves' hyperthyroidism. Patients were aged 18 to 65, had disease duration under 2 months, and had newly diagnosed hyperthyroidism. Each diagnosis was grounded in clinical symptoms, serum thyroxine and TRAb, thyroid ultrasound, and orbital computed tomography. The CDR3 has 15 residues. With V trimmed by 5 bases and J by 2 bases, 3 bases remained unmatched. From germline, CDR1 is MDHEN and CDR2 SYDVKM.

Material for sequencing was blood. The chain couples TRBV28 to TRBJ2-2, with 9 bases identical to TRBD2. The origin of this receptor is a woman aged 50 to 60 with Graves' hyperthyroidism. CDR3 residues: CASSGGLANTGELFF. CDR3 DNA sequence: TGTGCCAGCAGTGGGGGACTAGCAAACACCGGGGAGCTGTTTTTT.